These T cell receptor beta chains were read from a single sample in a study of technical replicates of blood from a handful of donors. TCRdb's table, derived via immunoSEQ multiplex PCR, lists solely in-frame clones and lacks some. The sample has about 94,000 clones, approximately 96% seen once; the top ten hold roughly 0.22%. Specimen: T cells isolated from PBMCs. The receptors originated from a human donor in good health. The CDR3 runs from the conserved cysteine through the conserved F or W. D genes are given only for firm matches. Size tells how often a clone was seen (once, few, many) or the class of an expanded clone, and some rows leave it out.

j_call cdr3_length v_call clone_size d_call cdr3_nt cdr3_aa
TRBJ1-4 13 TRBV6-1 NA NA TGTGCCAGCAATGACAAGCCTAATGAAAAACTGTTTTTT CASNDKPNEKLFF
TRBJ2-7 13 TRBV6-6 NA TRBD2 TGTGCCAGCAGACCCGGGACTAGCGTGTGGCAGTACTTC CASRPGTSVWQYF
TRBJ2-2 16 TRBV28 NA TRBD1 TGTGCCAGCAGTCGCCGACAGGGGTGGTCCACCGGGGAGCTGTTTTTT CASSRRQGWSTGELFF
TRBJ1-5 16 TRBV9 NA NA TGTGCCAGCAGCGCTGAGGGTGGACGCAGCAATCAGCCCCAGCATTTT CASSAEGGRSNQPQHF
TRBJ2-7 13 TRBV14 NA NA TGTGCCAGCAGCCAAGATGCCCTATACGAGCAGTACTTC CASSQDALYEQYF
TRBJ1-2 15 TRBV5-8 NA TRBD1 TGTGCCAGCAGCTGGCCCGGGACAGGGGACCGTGGCTACACCTTC CASSWPGTGDRGYTF
TRBJ1-1 15 TRBV27 NA NA TGTGCCAGCAGTTTCGGGGCGGGACCGAACACTGAAGCTTTCTTT CASSFGAGPNTEAFF
TRBJ2-7 12 TRBV27 once NA TGTGCCAGCTCGGGGACTTACTACGAGCAGTACTTC CASSGTYYEQYF
TRBJ1-1 13 TRBV6-6 few NA TGTGCCAGCAGTTACTCGGGCAGCAAAGAAGCTTTCTTT CASSYSGSKEAFF
TRBJ1-1 17 TRBV13 NA TRBD1 TGTGCCAGCAGCACCTTCTCGGGACAGGGGGGCAACACTGAAGCTTTCTTT CASSTFSGQGGNTEAFF
TRBJ1-2 15 TRBV4-1 NA TRBD1 TGCGCCAGCAGCCAAGGGGACAGTAGGGTAAATGGCTACACCTTC CASSQGDSRVNGYTF
TRBJ2-1 17 TRBV5-1 NA TRBD2 TGCGCCAGCAGCTTGGAAGGGGAAGCGGGAGCGGGGGCGGAGCAGTTCTTC CASSLEGEAGAGAEQFF
TRBJ2-3 13 TRBV10-1 NA NA TGCGCCAGCAGTGTGCGGGGCGGAGATACGCAGTATTTT CASSVRGGDTQYF
TRBJ2-1 15 TRBV19 NA NA TGTGCCAGTAGCATTACTAGGAGCTCCTACAATGAGCAGTTCTTC CASSITRSSYNEQFF
TRBJ2-1 16 TRBV7-3 NA NA TGTGCCAGCAGCTTAAGTGGGGGGGCCCTCTACAATGAGCAGTTCTTC CASSLSGGALYNEQFF
TRBJ2-1 15 TRBV28 NA TRBD1 TGTGCCAGCAGTGGTAGCTCGGACAGGCCCAATGAGCAGTTCTTC CASSGSSDRPNEQFF
TRBJ1-1 16 TRBV7-9 once NA TGTGCCAGCAGCACCGCCGGCGGGCGGTTGTACACTGAAGCTTTCTTT CASSTAGGRLYTEAFF
TRBJ2-1 18 TRBV10-2 NA TRBD2 TGCGCCAGCGAGGGGACTAGCGCTACATTAAGCTCCTACAATGAGCAGTTCTTC CASEGTSATLSSYNEQFF
TRBJ1-3 18 TRBV7-8 NA TRBD1 TGTGCCAGCAGCCCCGGGACAGGGTTTACCTTCTCTGGAAACACCATATATTTT CASSPGTGFTFSGNTIYF
TRBJ1-1 15 TRBV28 NA TRBD1 TGTGCCAGCAGGAGGGACAGACTAATGAACACTGAAGCTTTCTTT CASRRDRLMNTEAFF
TRBJ2-7 12 TRBV11-2 NA NA TGTGCCAGCAGCCGGGGTGACTACGCCCAGTACTTC CASSRGDYAQYF
TRBJ2-5 16 TRBV19 NA TRBD1 TGTGCCAGTAGTATCCTTACAGGGGGCGCAGGCGAGACCCAGTACTTC CASSILTGGAGETQYF
TRBJ2-5 17 TRBV5-4 NA TRBD2 TGTGCCAGCAGCTTATATCTAGCGGGAGGTACCCAAGAGACCCAGTACTTC CASSLYLAGGTQETQYF
TRBJ1-1 13 TRBV19 NA NA TGTGCCAGTAGTGCGGTTGGGAACACTGAAGCTTTCTTT CASSAVGNTEAFF
TRBJ2-5 16 TRBV5-1 NA NA TGCGCCAGCAGCTTGGGATTTTTGGACAGCCAAGAGACCCAGTACTTC CASSLGFLDSQETQYF
TRBJ2-2 13 TRBV7-9 NA NA TGTGCCAGCAGCTTAGGTCGCACCGGGGAGCTGTTTTTT CASSLGRTGELFF
TRBJ2-1 15 TRBV4-1 NA TRBD1 TGCGCCAGCAGCCAACCCGGGACAGGTGGGGATGAGCAGTTCTTC CASSQPGTGGDEQFF
TRBJ2-5 15 TRBV21-1 few NA TGTGCCAGCATCCCGGACAAGGGGGGGCGGGAGACCCAGTACTTC CASIPDKGGRETQYF
TRBJ1-4 20 TRBV19 once TRBD1 TGTGCCAGTAGTAGCCTCCTTACCGGGACAGGGTTTTCAGAGGGTGAAAAACTGTTTTTT CASSSLLTGTGFSEGEKLFF
TRBJ2-7 14 TRBV5-1 NA NA TGCGCCAGCAGCTTGACCGGGGAACACTACGAGCAGTACTTC CASSLTGEHYEQYF
TRBJ2-1 16 TRBV5-1 NA TRBD2 TGCGCCAGCAGCCTCGACCCCGGGACTAGCGGGATCAAGGAGTTCTTC CASSLDPGTSGIKEFF
TRBJ2-7 14 TRBV5-4 once NA TGTGCCAGCAGCTTGGGACTAGACTCGTACGAGCAGTACTTC CASSLGLDSYEQYF
TRBJ1-2 13 TRBV19 NA NA TGTGCCAGTAAGCACGAGGCACGATATGGCTACACCTTC CASKHEARYGYTF
TRBJ2-7 14 TRBV9 NA TRBD2 TGTGCCAGCAGTGGGACTAGCGGGACTGCCGAGCAGTACTTC CASSGTSGTAEQYF
TRBJ2-7 12 TRBV18 NA NA TGTGCCAGCTCACCACTTCCGTACGAGCAGTACTTC CASSPLPYEQYF
TRBJ2-7 15 TRBV25-1 NA TRBD1 TGTGCCAGCAGCTTCCCCGGGACAGGGGTCAACGAGCAGTACTTC CASSFPGTGVNEQYF
TRBJ2-7 14 TRBV19 once NA TGTGCCAGTAGTACACAGGGGGGGTCCTACGAGCAGTACTTC CASSTQGGSYEQYF
TRBJ1-1 13 TRBV2 medium-sized NA TGTGCCAGCAGTGGGGCCCCATCCACTGAAGCTTTCTTT CASSGAPSTEAFF
TRBJ1-1 12 TRBV7-8 NA NA TGTGCCAGCAGTCCACGTACTATTGAAGCTTTCTTT CASSPRTIEAFF
TRBJ2-2 16 TRBV5-1 NA TRBD2 TGCGCCAGCAGCTCGGGGGGGGCCGGAACCTCCGGGGAGCTGTTTTTT CASSSGGAGTSGELFF
TRBJ2-2 15 TRBV6-1 NA TRBD1 TGTGCCAGCAGTGAGACAGGGACGGACACCGGGGAGCTGTTTTTT CASSETGTDTGELFF
TRBJ2-5 18 TRBV28 NA TRBD2 TGTGCCAGTGCCACAAGAATTGCGGGAGGGCCGCGGGAAGAGACCCAGTACTTC CASATRIAGGPREETQYF
TRBJ1-1 15 TRBV11-3 NA NA TGTGCCAGCAGCTTAGATTCAGGGGAAAACACTGAAGCTTTCTTT CASSLDSGENTEAFF
TRBJ1-4 18 TRBV5-6 NA NA TGTGCCAGCAGCTCTTTTAGGACAGCTGTTACAACTAATGAAAAACTGTTTTTT CASSSFRTAVTTNEKLFF
TRBJ2-1 16 TRBV10-3 NA TRBD2 TGTGCCATCAGTGAGCGGGGAGCGGGGGGGCTCCATGAGCAGTTCTTC CAISERGAGGLHEQFF
TRBJ2-7 14 TRBV7-2 NA TRBD1 TGTGCCAGCAGGGGGACAGGGCTGACCTACGAGCAGTACTTC CASRGTGLTYEQYF
TRBJ2-2 16 TRBV7-3 NA TRBD2 TGTGCCAGCAGCCCCACGGGCGGGGGGGCCCACGGGGAGCTGTTTTTT CASSPTGGGAHGELFF
TRBJ1-4 14 TRBV4-2 NA NA TGTGCCAGCAGCCCCGCGACGGGGAATGAAAAACTGTTTTTT CASSPATGNEKLFF
TRBJ2-7 14 TRBV5-1 NA NA TGCGCCAGCACCACGGGGGTCGGGGGCTACGAGCAGTACTTC CASTTGVGGYEQYF
TRBJ2-1 15 TRBV5-1 NA NA TGCGCCAGCAGCTGGGGGGACGACTCCTACAATGAGCAGTTCTTC CASSWGDDSYNEQFF
TRBJ2-1 13 TRBV30 NA TRBD2 TGTGCCTGGAGTACCGGGGGGTGGAATGAGCAGTTCTTC CAWSTGGWNEQFF
TRBJ2-3 15 TRBV28 NA TRBD2 TGTGCCAGCAGTTTAAAAGCGGGGGTCACAGATACGCAGTATTTT CASSLKAGVTDTQYF
TRBJ1-1 13 TRBV7-3 NA TRBD1 TGTGCCAGCGGGTCTCGACAGGGTTCAGAAGCTTTCTTT CASGSRQGSEAFF
TRBJ2-7 16 TRBV18 NA TRBD1 TGTGCCAGCTCACCTCAGTCAGGACAGGGCTCCTACGAGCAGTACTTC CASSPQSGQGSYEQYF
TRBJ2-1 16 TRBV5-1 NA TRBD2 TGCGCCAGCAGCTTTAACCCTAGCGGGGGGTACAATGAGCAGTTCTTC CASSFNPSGGYNEQFF
TRBJ1-1 13 TRBV21-1 NA NA TGTGCCAGCGCCTCTCAGGGGGTCACTGAAGCTTTCTTT CASASQGVTEAFF